This T cell receptor beta chain is drawn from a study of T cell responses to AZD1222 COVID-19 vaccine. CDR3 length: 19 residues. The ends were cut back, 0 bases at V and 2 bases at J, with 20 bases in the middle. Germline V gene data show CDR1 as LNHNV and CDR2 as YYDKDF (reference sequence). Method: immunoSEQ multiplex PCR; TCRdb's copy keeps in-frame clones and lacks some. The table records 180,000 or so clones, more than 85% of them present only once. The sequence was collected from an adult who received the AZD1222 COVID-19 vaccine. The sample consisted of peripheral blood, taken 28 days after the second AZD1222 dose. This rearrangement joins TRBV15 to TRBJ1-5, with a tentative D call TRBD1 (5 bases). DNA for the CDR3: TGTGCCACCAGCAGAGACGTTTATCGGCGAGTCAGGGGCAATCAGCCCCAGCATTTT. This gives the protein CATSRDVYRRVRGNQPQHF.